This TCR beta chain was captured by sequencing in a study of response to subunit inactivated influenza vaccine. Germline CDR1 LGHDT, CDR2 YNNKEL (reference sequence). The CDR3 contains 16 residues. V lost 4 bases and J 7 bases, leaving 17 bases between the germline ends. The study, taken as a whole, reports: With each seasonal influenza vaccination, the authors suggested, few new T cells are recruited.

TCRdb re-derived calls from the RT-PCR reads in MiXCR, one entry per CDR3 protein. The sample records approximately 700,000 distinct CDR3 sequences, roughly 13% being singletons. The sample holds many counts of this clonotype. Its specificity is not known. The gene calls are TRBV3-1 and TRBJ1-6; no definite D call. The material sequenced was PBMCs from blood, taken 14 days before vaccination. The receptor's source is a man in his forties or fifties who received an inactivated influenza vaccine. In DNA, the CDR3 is TGTGCCAGCAGCCTCGTAACTCCGGGAGCCAATTCACCCCTCCACTTT. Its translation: CASSLVTPGANSPLHF.